This TCR beta chain was recorded in a study of shared clonotypes between healthy human individuals. In the study overall: Aged 18 to 49, the donors were two women and three men.

Points from the study as a whole: Sampling involved blood alone; tissue repertoires likely differ.

V was clipped by 4 bases and J by 2 bases, with 15 bases between them. Germline V gene lookup returns CDR1 MNHEY and CDR2 SVGAGI. The CDR3 covers 15 residues. Authors' methods: Without quality scores, immunoSEQ junctional reads could not be filtered like full-length reads. Some clones are missing from TCRdb's copy, which holds only in-frame ones; the method was immunoSEQ multiplex PCR. That table gives V, J and clone size, and the DNA gave D and trimming. The repertoire holds around 510,000 clones, with roughly four fifths as singletons. The unsorted samples had about 95 million PBMCs used for genomic DNA. With regard to this clone: Its target is unknown.

The genes are TRBV6-5 and TRBJ2-7; D perhaps matches TRBD1 (6 bases). Sequenced material: PBMCs. This TCR was recovered from a woman in her forties in good health. Some clones in this sample may be carry-over from other donors' samples. The CDR3 sequence is CASSSRDTFPYEQYF. CDR3 nucleotide sequence: TGTGCCAGCAGTTCCCGGGACACCTTTCCCTACGAGCAGTACTTC.